The rows below give T cell receptor beta chains drawn from one sample of a study of control samples from healthy donors and cancer patients. Here immunoSEQ multiplex PCR was the method, and the copy in TCRdb shows in-frame clones only, minus some. The sample lists approximately 100,000 clones, roughly 90% occurring once. The sequencing input was PBMCs. These receptors were taken from a man in his sixties with lung cancer. Each CDR3 is given with its conserved first and last residue. Fields, in order: D gene, clone size, V gene, J gene, CDR3 DNA, CDR3 protein. D genes are given only for firm matches. Clone size, where shown, is once, few, many, or a class for clones that have expanded.

.,.,TRBV4-1,TRBJ2-5,TGCGCCAGCAGCCATTCGACAGAGAGCGAGGTGGTGGACCAAGAGACCCAGTACTTC,CASSHSTESEVVDQETQYF
.,.,TRBV5-1,TRBJ1-4,TGCGCCAGCAGCTCGGACAGCCCTGCAACTAATGAAAAACTGTTTTTT,CASSSDSPATNEKLFF
TRBD1,.,TRBV6-5,TRBJ2-7,TGTGCCAGCAGTTACGAGTACAGGGGCCCCTACGAGCAGTACTTC,CASSYEYRGPYEQYF
.,.,TRBV2,TRBJ1-2,TGTGCGGCGGCAGAAAATTATGGCTACACCTTC,CAAAENYGYTF
TRBD1,.,TRBV5-1,TRBJ2-2,TGCGCCAGCAGGGAGACTATGACAGGGGTTGGCCTGACCGGGGAGCTGTTTTTT,CASRETMTGVGLTGELFF
.,.,TRBV7-9,TRBJ2-2,TGTGCCAGCAGCTTAGGGTTTTCCGGGGAGCTGTTTTTT,CASSLGFSGELFF
.,.,TRBV7-9,TRBJ1-3,TGTGCCAGCAGCTCCCGAATGGGACCCGGCTCTGGAAACACCATATATTTT,CASSSRMGPGSGNTIYF
.,once,TRBV7-9,TRBJ1-1,TGTGCCAGCAGCTTAGGAGTATCCCCATTGTCGGCTGAAGCTTTCTTT,CASSLGVSPLSAEAFF
.,.,TRBV29-1,TRBJ2-3,TGCAGCGCTTTTCGCGGCACAGATACGCAGTATTTT,CSAFRGTDTQYF
.,.,TRBV10-1,TRBJ2-2,TGCGCCAGCAGTGAGGGACAGAACACCGGGGAGCTGTTTTTT,CASSEGQNTGELFF
TRBD1,.,TRBV5-1,TRBJ1-2,TGCGCCAGCAGCCAACCCAGTTCAGGGACAGGGCTTAACTATGGCTACACCTTC,CASSQPSSGTGLNYGYTF
.,.,TRBV3-1/TRBV3-2,TRBJ1-3,TGTGCCAGCAGCCCGGCCGGAGGAAACACCATATATTTT,CASSPAGGNTIYF
.,.,TRBV3-1/TRBV3-2,TRBJ1-2,TGTGCCAGCAGCCGGGGGGCCGGCCCTCGTGGCTACACCTTC,CASSRGAGPRGYTF
.,.,TRBV3-1/TRBV3-2,TRBJ2-5,TGTGCCAGCAGCCAAGGAGAGACCCAGTACTTC,CASSQGETQYF
TRBD1,.,TRBV2,TRBJ1-2,TGTGCCAGCAGATCACTCTTAGGGGGCGGCTACACCTTC,CASRSLLGGGYTF
.,.,TRBV19,TRBJ2-6,TGTGCCAGTAGTAGTTATCTTGGGGGCTCTGGGGCCAACGTCCTGACTTTC,CASSSYLGGSGANVLTF
.,.,TRBV10-3,TRBJ2-7,TGTGCCATCTCGGGCGCTAGCTCCTACGAGCAGTACTTC,CAISGASSYEQYF
TRBD1,.,TRBV29-1,TRBJ1-5,TGCAGCGTTCGACAGGGGGACGAGCCCCAGCATTTT,CSVRQGDEPQHF
TRBD1,.,TRBV15,TRBJ1-2,TGTGCCACCAGTAGCCCCGAAATTCCCGGGACAGGGACCTATGGCTACACCTTC,CATSSPEIPGTGTYGYTF
TRBD1,.,TRBV14,TRBJ1-2,TGTGCCAGCAGCCTAGAGGACAGGCCCTTCTATGGCTACACCTTC,CASSLEDRPFYGYTF
TRBD2,.,TRBV30,TRBJ2-1,TGTGCCTGGAGCGTCAAGCGGGGGGGCTTGAATGAGCAGTTCTTC,CAWSVKRGGLNEQFF
TRBD2,.,TRBV5-1,TRBJ2-2,TGCGCCAGCATTCCGGGAGGACGGTGGAACACCGGGGAGCTGTTTTTT,CASIPGGRWNTGELFF
.,.,TRBV3-1/TRBV3-2,TRBJ1-3,TGTGCCAGCAGTGGCTCAGTGCTCTCTGGAAACACCATATATTTT,CASSGSVLSGNTIYF
TRBD1,few,TRBV5-1,TRBJ1-5,TGCGCCAGCAGCCCGGGACAGTTGGGTCAGCCCCAGCATTTT,CASSPGQLGQPQHF
.,.,TRBV25-1,TRBJ1-1,TGTGCCAGCAGCCTAACCGGGACATTCGAAGCTTTCTTT,CASSLTGTFEAFF
.,.,TRBV5-1,TRBJ1-2,TGCGCCAGCAGCTTGGGGCAGGGGTTTTACGGCTACACCTTC,CASSLGQGFYGYTF
TRBD1,.,TRBV7-9,TRBJ1-5,TGTGCCAGCAGCCCGTCGGCAGGGGGAGGGCAGCCCCAGCATTTT,CASSPSAGGGQPQHF
.,.,TRBV5-1,TRBJ2-3,TGCGCCAGCAGCTTGGAGGGTCACATGGGGAAGGGCACAGATACGCAGTATTTT,CASSLEGHMGKGTDTQYF
.,.,TRBV11-2,TRBJ2-5,TGTGCCAGCAGCCAAGACAGTCAAGAGACCCAGTACTTC,CASSQDSQETQYF
.,.,TRBV6-5,TRBJ1-4,TGTGCCAGCAGCTTCGGACAGTCTAATGAAAAACTGTTTTTT,CASSFGQSNEKLFF
.,.,TRBV12-3/TRBV12-4,TRBJ1-6,TGTGCCAGCAGCAACAGGAATTCACCCCTCCACTTT,CASSNRNSPLHF
.,.,TRBV6-1,TRBJ2-3,TGTGCCAGCAGTGAAGCATTTTCGTCGGGGAGCACAGATACGCAGTATTTT,CASSEAFSSGSTDTQYF
.,.,TRBV6-5,TRBJ2-2,TGTGCCACCCAGTATGAGGGGGGAGGAACCGGGGAGCTGTTTTTT,CATQYEGGGTGELFF
.,.,TRBV5-1,TRBJ1-4,TGCGCCAGCAGCTTGGGTGGGGCCAATAGGGAAAAACTGTTTTTT,CASSLGGANREKLFF
TRBD2,.,TRBV6-4,TRBJ2-3,TGTGCCAGCAGCTCCAGCGGGGGGGCCTGGGATACGCAGTATTTT,CASSSSGGAWDTQYF
.,.,TRBV6-5,TRBJ1-1,TGTGCCAGCAGTTATTCACCGGGGAGGGACACTGAAGCTTTCTTT,CASSYSPGRDTEAFF
.,.,TRBV25-1,TRBJ1-6,TGTGCCAGCAGTGAATCTGGGGGATACGGTTCACCCCTCCACTTT,CASSESGGYGSPLHF
TRBD1,.,TRBV6-6,TRBJ1-1,TGTGCCAGCAGTCGGGACAGCACGATGAACACTGAAGCTTTCTTT,CASSRDSTMNTEAFF
.,.,TRBV6-6,TRBJ1-2,TGTGCCAGCAGTTATGGAGCGGGAAGGGGTAGTGGTGGCTACACCTTC,CASSYGAGRGSGGYTF
.,once,TRBV5-1,TRBJ2-7,TGCGCCAGCAGCTTGGATCTCGGTGGGGGAGACGAGCAGTACTTC,CASSLDLGGGDEQYF
TRBD1,once,TRBV2,TRBJ1-1,TGTGCCAGCAGTATTGGACAGGGGGACACTGAAGCTTTCTTT,CASSIGQGDTEAFF
.,.,TRBV6-4,TRBJ1-3,TGTGCCAGCAGTGAACCCAGCCCAGGGGCTGGAAACACCATATATTTT,CASSEPSPGAGNTIYF
TRBD1,.,TRBV20-1,TRBJ1-1,TGCAGTGCTCGTGGACAGGGGGATTATACTGAAGCTTTCTTT,CSARGQGDYTEAFF
.,.,TRBV2,TRBJ1-5,TGTGCCAGCACCCGGGACGGAAATCAGCCCCAGCATTTT,CASTRDGNQPQHF
.,.,TRBV12-3/TRBV12-4,TRBJ1-2,TGTGCCAGCAGCCGGGACGCCGGCCATGGCTACACCTTC,CASSRDAGHGYTF
.,.,TRBV3-1/TRBV3-2,TRBJ1-5,TGTGCCAGCAGCCAAGACTTAGGACAGCCCCAGCATTTT,CASSQDLGQPQHF
.,.,TRBV21-1,TRBJ1-6,TGTGCCACTAACCCAAAAGGGGAGGGACCCTCCTATAATTCACCCCTCCACTTT,CATNPKGEGPSYNSPLHF
.,.,TRBV5-1,TRBJ2-2,TGCGCCAGCAGCTTGATGAAGGCGGGTACCGGGGAGCTGTTTTTT,CASSLMKAGTGELFF
TRBD1,.,TRBV19,TRBJ1-5,TGTGCCAGTAGTAGAGGGGACAGTCAGCCCCAGCATTTT,CASSRGDSQPQHF
TRBD1,.,TRBV5-1,TRBJ1-5,TGCGCCAGCAGCTTCACAGGGGATACTCAGCCCCAGCATTTT,CASSFTGDTQPQHF
TRBD1,few,TRBV18,TRBJ2-2,TGTGCCAGCTCACCCCGGGTAGGGGGCCAAGGGACCGGGGAGCTGTTTTTT,CASSPRVGGQGTGELFF
.,many,TRBV27,TRBJ1-5,TGTGCCAGCAGTTTATTGGGGAATCAGCCCCAGCATTTT,CASSLLGNQPQHF
TRBD1,.,TRBV3-1/TRBV3-2,TRBJ1-6,TGTGCCAGCAGCAAGGGACAGGGCCTCTCACCCCTCCACTTT,CASSKGQGLSPLHF
.,.,TRBV20-1,TRBJ1-4,TGCAGTGCTCTCCGGGGAGAAAAACTGTTTTTT,CSALRGEKLFF
TRBD1,.,TRBV5-1,TRBJ1-1,TGCGCCAGCAGCGTGACAGGGAGCCCGGGGGACACTGAAGCTTTCTTT,CASSVTGSPGDTEAFF
.,once,TRBV27,TRBJ1-1,TGTGCCAGCAGCTTCGAAGGGGGGAACACTGAAGCTTTCTTT,CASSFEGGNTEAFF
.,.,TRBV15,TRBJ2-1,TGTGCCACCAGCGCAGGGGGGTACTCCTACAATGAGCAGTTCTTC,CATSAGGYSYNEQFF